The T cell receptor (beta chain) described here comes from a study of cytomegalovirus exposure and HLA in healthy donors. On this clone itself: Its antigen is undetermined.

Researchers ran the PCR with 60 Vbeta and 13 Jbeta primers. Data came from immunoSEQ multiplex PCR; TCRdb stores just in-frame clones and leaves some out. The table records some 200,000 clones, approximately 83% of them present only once. Germline assignment: CDR1 KGHSH and CDR2 LQKENI. With 3 bases clipped from V and 7 bases from J, the junction kept 11 bases outside the gene matches. This CDR3 is built from 15 residues. General study findings and limits: CMV serostatus was the only immune exposure information that was available. Reports described diagnosis of cytomegalovirus status by the classifier as highly specific and sensitive. Rates of TCR association differed by HLA locus in a later analysis, with DRB1 highest and HLA-C lowest.

The V gene is TRBV18, the J gene TRBJ1-1; 7 bases are shared with TRBD1. Sequencing input: PBMCs. The source of this sequence is a girl aged 10 to 17 in good health and CMV-seronegative. The CDR3 region is CASSPERLTGNEAFF. The DNA for the CDR3 is TGTGCCAGCTCACCTGAGAGGTTGACAGGGAATGAAGCTTTCTTT.